One sample yielded the 9 T cell receptor beta chains listed below, sequenced in a study of blood T cell repertoires in COVID-19. This table comes from immunoSEQ multiplex PCR, and its TCRdb copy is limited to in-frame clones, with some not included. The data hold under 200,000 clones, with roughly 80% observed a single time. The sequenced material came from PBMCs or T cells enriched from blood (not recorded which). These receptors all stem from a woman between 35 and 50 years old with acute COVID-19.

This clone was observed once. CDR3 in amino acids: CASSSLAGGPSDTQYF. The DNA of the CDR3 is TGCGCCAGCAGCTCGTTAGCGGGAGGGCCATCGGATACGCAGTATTTT. V gene TRBV5-1 combines with J gene TRBJ2-3, with TRBD2 identical over 11 bases. The V gene end was trimmed by 3 bases and the J gene end by 6 bases; junction bases not matched to a gene: 9. Germline lookup yields CDR1 SGHRS and CDR2 YFSETQ. The CDR3 is made up of 16 amino acids.

This clone was observed many times. The rearrangement links TRBV19 to TRBJ2-7, with D tentatively TRBD1 (7 bases). Trimming removed 3 bases at V and 4 bases at J, with 16 bases between. Germline CDR1 reads LNHDA; CDR2 reads SQIVND (reference sequence). CDR3 size: 15 residues. Here the CDR3 reads CASSMARGTAYEQYF. The CDR3 bases are TGTGCCAGTAGTATGGCCCGGGGGACAGCATACGAGCAGTACTTC.

The V gene is TRBV2, the J gene TRBJ2-1; D is uncertain. Trimming took 6 bases from V and 1 from J, leaving 25 bases between them. The CDR3 is 19 residues long. Germline CDR1 SNHLY, CDR2 FYNNEI. The CDR3 here is CASSAGNALELRSYNEQFF. CDR3 in DNA: TGTGCCAGCAGCGCAGGTAACGCTTTAGAGTTACGGTCCTACAATGAGCAGTTCTTC.

The chain joins TRBV7-9 to TRBJ2-5, with 8 bases identical to TRBD1. The CDR3 spans 16 residues. Trimming removed 2 bases from V and 1 base from J; junction bases left unmatched: 6. In germline, CDR1 is SEHNR, CDR2 FQNEAQ (reference sequence). The CDR3 coding sequence is TGTGCCAGCAGCTTAACCGGACAGGGCGCCCAAGAGACCCAGTACTTC. This translates into CASSLTGQGAQETQYF.

The V gene is TRBV7-3, the J gene TRBJ2-1; the D is unclear. The germline CDR1 and CDR2 sequences are SGHTA and FQGTGA. This CDR3 is 13 amino acids long. Trimming removed 0 bases from V and 8 bases from J, with 8 bases in between. CDR3 loop: CASSLTVADEQFF. Written as DNA, the CDR3 is TGTGCCAGCAGCTTAACGGTGGCGGATGAGCAGTTCTTC.

J is TRBJ1-2 and V is TRBV21-1; whether TRBD1, the table's D call, matches the DNA was not checked. TRBV21-1 is reported as a pseudogene. The CDR3 is 16 amino acids. CDR3 amino acids: CASSFLPTGFYYGYTF. DNA of the CDR3: TGTGCCAGCAGCTTCCTACCGACAGGGTTCTACTATGGCTACACCTTC.

The CDR3 reads CASSIWGTGEERIPDEQFF. CDR3 nucleotide sequence: TGTGCCAGTAGTATATGGGGGACAGGGGAGGAGCGGATCCCGGATGAGCAGTTCTTC. The genes are TRBV19 and TRBJ2-1; 10 nucleotides align to TRBD1. With 2 bases clipped from V and 8 bases from J, the junction kept 18 bases outside the gene matches. Germline CDR1 LNHDA, CDR2 SQIVND (reference sequence). CDR3 length: 19 amino acids.

The chain links TRBV6-5 to TRBJ2-2; D is undetermined. Germline values: CDR1 MNHEY, CDR2 SVGAGI. This CDR3 has 14 amino acids. V gave up 6 bases and J gave up 0 bases, with 8 bases separating them. CDR3 bases: TGTGCCAGCAGCCAAACAGCGAACACCGGGGAGCTGTTTTTT. Translating it yields CASSQTANTGELFF.

V gene TRBV27 combines with J gene TRBJ1-2, with 8 bases aligning to TRBD1. J gave up 8 bases and V 5 bases, and 4 bases lay outside the gene matches. In germline, CDR1 is MNHEY, CDR2 SMNVEV (reference sequence). This CDR3 is built from 12 residues. CDR3 protein: CASSLTGVGYTF. CDR3 nucleotide sequence: TGTGCCAGCAGTCTGACAGGGGTCGGCTACACCTTC.